A selection of T cell receptor beta chains follows, all from one sample in a study of blood T cell repertoires in COVID-19. Sequencing used immunoSEQ multiplex PCR; TCRdb keeps in-frame clones, though not all of them. Among some 150,000 clones, roughly 80% were seen once, and the ten largest hold 3.5% to 5%. Sequencing used PBMCs or T cells enriched from blood (not recorded which). The receptor set was obtained from a woman aged 45-60 years who had recovered from COVID-19. Each CDR3 is given with its conserved first and last residue. A D gene is named only where the DNA matches it firmly. Not every row has a clone size; where given, it reads once, few, many or a size class.

V gene	D gene	J gene	clone size	CDR3 DNA	CDR3 protein
TRBV19	TRBD2	TRBJ2-3	NA	TGTGCCAGTAGCCCTCCGGGACTAGCGGGAGCGGTTTCAGATACGCAGTATTTT	CASSPPGLAGAVSDTQYF
TRBV29-1	NA	TRBJ2-1	NA	TGCAGCGTTAGAGGAGGAGGCCCCGGGGTCTACAATGAGCAGTTCTTC	CSVRGGGPGVYNEQFF
TRBV3-1/TRBV3-2	NA	TRBJ1-1	NA	TGTGCCAGCACCGGGGGGACTGAAGCTTTCTTT	CASTGGTEAFF
TRBV19	NA	TRBJ1-5	NA	TGTGCCAGTAGTCCTTACAGGTCAGGCAATCAGCCCCAGCATTTT	CASSPYRSGNQPQHF
TRBV6-2/TRBV6-3	NA	TRBJ1-5	NA	TGTGCCAGCAGTTACTCGGGAGGGGTCAACCAGCCCCAGCATTTT	CASSYSGGVNQPQHF
TRBV30	NA	TRBJ1-4	NA	TGTGCCTGGACTGGGGGGAATACGGGTGAAAAACTGTTTTTT	CAWTGGNTGEKLFF
TRBV28	NA	TRBJ1-1	once	TGTGCCAGCAGAACGACCGGGACACCGAACACTGAAGCTTTCTTT	CASRTTGTPNTEAFF
TRBV7-9	NA	TRBJ1-1	NA	TGTGCCAGCAGCTGGGGGGGCAACACTGAAGCTTTCTTT	CASSWGGNTEAFF
TRBV6-9	NA	TRBJ1-2	NA	TGTGCCAGCAGTTCCGACTATACAGAGGGGGGGAGCTTC	CASSSDYTEGGSF
TRBV12-5	TRBD2	TRBJ2-5	NA	TGTGCTAGTGGTTTGGGACTAGCGGGGGGCGGAGAGACCCAGTACTTC	CASGLGLAGGGETQYF
TRBV19	TRBD1	TRBJ1-6	NA	TGTGCCAGTAACCCGACAGGGGTCAATTCACCCCTCCACTTT	CASNPTGVNSPLHF
TRBV29-1	NA	TRBJ2-5	NA	TGCAGCGTTTCCCCCCGGGGAGAGACCCAGTACTTC	CSVSPRGETQYF
TRBV7-9	NA	TRBJ1-3	NA	TGTGCCAGCAGCTTAGGGACTCTGGGAAACACCATATATTTT	CASSLGTLGNTIYF
TRBV30	NA	TRBJ1-5	NA	TGTGCCTGGAGTCAGTCCCACCCTCAGCCCCAGCATTTT	CAWSQSHPQPQHF
TRBV7-2	NA	TRBJ2-6	NA	TGTGCCAGCAGCCCTAGACAGGTGAGCTCTGGGGCCAACGTCCTGACTTTC	CASSPRQVSSGANVLTF
TRBV7-9	TRBD2	TRBJ2-1	NA	TGTGCCAGCGCTGCGGGGGTAACCTACAATGAGCAGTTCTTC	CASAAGVTYNEQFF
TRBV7-2	TRBD1	TRBJ2-6	few	TGTGCCAGCAGCCCCAGGACAGGGGCCGGGGCCAACGTCCTGACTTTC	CASSPRTGAGANVLTF
TRBV28	NA	TRBJ1-1	NA	TGTGCCAGCAGTTTGACAGGAATGAACACTGAAGCTTTCTTT	CASSLTGMNTEAFF
TRBV7-9	NA	TRBJ1-5	NA	TGTGCCAGCAGCCCGGCGGGATCTAGCAATCAGCCCCAGCATTTT	CASSPAGSSNQPQHF
TRBV19	NA	TRBJ1-2	NA	TGTGCCAGTCGAGCCGGGTCCTCCTTTGGCTACACCTTC	CASRAGSSFGYTF
TRBV18	TRBD1	TRBJ1-5	once	TGTGCCAGCTCACCGGTACAGGGGCAAGCAGGAGGCAGCAATCAGCCCCAGCATTTT	CASSPVQGQAGGSNQPQHF
TRBV28	TRBD1	TRBJ1-1	NA	TGTGCCAGCAGCACGACAGGGAAGGGGGAAGCTTTCTTT	CASSTTGKGEAFF
TRBV27	NA	TRBJ2-5	few	TGTGCCAGCAGTTTATCCTCCTCAGGGGTTGCGACCCAGTACTTC	CASSLSSSGVATQYF
TRBV5-1	TRBD2	TRBJ2-2	NA	TGCGCCAGCAGCTTGGGTTCCGGGACTAGCGATGATACCGGGGAGCTGTTTTTT	CASSLGSGTSDDTGELFF
TRBV5-4	NA	TRBJ1-2	NA	TGTGCCAGCAGCTTCGGGGGGTATAACTATGGCTACACCTTC	CASSFGGYNYGYTF